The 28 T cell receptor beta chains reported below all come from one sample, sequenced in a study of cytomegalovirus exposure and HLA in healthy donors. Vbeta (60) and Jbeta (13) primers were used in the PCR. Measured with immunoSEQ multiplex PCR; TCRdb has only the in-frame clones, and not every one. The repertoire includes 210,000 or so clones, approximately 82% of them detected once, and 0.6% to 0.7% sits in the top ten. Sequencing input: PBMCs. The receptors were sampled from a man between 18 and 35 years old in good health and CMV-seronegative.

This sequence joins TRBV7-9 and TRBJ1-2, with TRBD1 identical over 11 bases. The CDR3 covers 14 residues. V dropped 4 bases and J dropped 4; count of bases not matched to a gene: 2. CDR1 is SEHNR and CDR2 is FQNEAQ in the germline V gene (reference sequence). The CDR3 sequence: CASSSGQGAYGYTF. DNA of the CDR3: TGTGCCAGCAGCTCCGGACAGGGGGCCTATGGCTACACCTTC.

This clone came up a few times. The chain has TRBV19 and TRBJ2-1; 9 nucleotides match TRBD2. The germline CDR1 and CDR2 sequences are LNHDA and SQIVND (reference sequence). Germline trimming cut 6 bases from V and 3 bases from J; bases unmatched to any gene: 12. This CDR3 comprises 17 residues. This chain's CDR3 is CASSLSSGSANYNEQFF. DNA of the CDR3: TGTGCCAGTAGCTTAAGTAGCGGGAGTGCGAACTACAATGAGCAGTTCTTC.

This CDR3 is CASSPRDTANYGYTF. The CDR3 coding sequence is TGCGCCAGCAGCCCCCGGGACACCGCTAACTATGGCTACACCTTC. The rearrangement links TRBV4-1 to TRBJ1-2; the D gene is possibly TRBD1 (6 bases). V lost 4 bases to trimming and J lost 0 bases, with 12 bases between them. Germline V gene data show CDR1 as MGHRA and CDR2 as YSYEKL. The CDR3 loop spans 15 amino acids.

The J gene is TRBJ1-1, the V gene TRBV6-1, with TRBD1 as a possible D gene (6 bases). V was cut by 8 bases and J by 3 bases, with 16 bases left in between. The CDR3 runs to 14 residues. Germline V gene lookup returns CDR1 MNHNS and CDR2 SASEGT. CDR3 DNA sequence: TGTGCCAGCTCCAGCCGGCAGGGGTACACTGAAGCTTTCTTT. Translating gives CASSSRQGYTEAFF.

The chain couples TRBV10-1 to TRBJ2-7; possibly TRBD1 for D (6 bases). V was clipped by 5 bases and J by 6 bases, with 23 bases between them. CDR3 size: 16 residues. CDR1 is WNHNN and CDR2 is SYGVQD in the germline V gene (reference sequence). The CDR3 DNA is TGCGCCAGCAGTCGAGCAATAGGGACATCCACTTCCGAGCAGTACTTC. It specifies CASSRAIGTSTSEQYF.

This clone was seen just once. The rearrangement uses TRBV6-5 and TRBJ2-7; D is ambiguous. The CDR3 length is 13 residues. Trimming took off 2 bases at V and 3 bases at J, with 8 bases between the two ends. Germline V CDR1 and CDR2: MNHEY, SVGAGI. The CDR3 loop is CASSYTLNYEQYF. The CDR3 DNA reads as TGTGCCAGCAGTTACACATTGAACTACGAGCAGTACTTC.

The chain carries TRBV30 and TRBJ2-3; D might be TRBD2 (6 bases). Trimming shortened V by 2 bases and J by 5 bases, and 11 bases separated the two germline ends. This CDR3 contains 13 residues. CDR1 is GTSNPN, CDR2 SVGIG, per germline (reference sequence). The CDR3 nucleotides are TGTGCCTGGAGTTTGTCGGGAGAAGATACGCAGTATTTT. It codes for CAWSLSGEDTQYF. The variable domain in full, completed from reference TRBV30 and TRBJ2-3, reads SQTIHQWPATLVQPVGSPLSLECTVEGTSNPNLYWYRQAAGRGLQLLFYSVGIGQISSEVPQNLSASRPQDRQFILSSKKLLLSDSGFYLCAWSLSGEDTQYFGPGTRLTVL.

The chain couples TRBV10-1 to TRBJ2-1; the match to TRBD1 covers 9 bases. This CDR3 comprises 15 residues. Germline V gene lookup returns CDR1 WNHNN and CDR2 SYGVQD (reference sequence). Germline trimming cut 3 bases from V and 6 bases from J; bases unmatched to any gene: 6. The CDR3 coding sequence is TGCGCCAGCAGTGAAGCGGGACAGGGCTTCAATGAGCAGTTCTTC. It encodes CASSEAGQGFNEQFF.

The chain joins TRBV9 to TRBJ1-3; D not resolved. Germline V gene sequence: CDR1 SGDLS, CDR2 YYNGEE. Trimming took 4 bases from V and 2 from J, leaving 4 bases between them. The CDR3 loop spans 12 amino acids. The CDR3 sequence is CASSPTGNTIYF. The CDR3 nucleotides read TGTGCCAGCAGCCCAACTGGAAACACCATATATTTT.

Written as DNA, the CDR3 is TGTGCCAGCAGTCTACAGGGGGGCGGCAATCAGCCCCAGCATTTT. Amino acid sequence: CASSLQGGGNQPQHF. The chain couples TRBV28 to TRBJ1-5, with 8 bases matching TRBD1. J gave up 2 bases and V 5 bases, and 5 bases lay outside the gene matches. The germline V gene has CDR1 MDHEN and CDR2 SYDVKM. This CDR3 has 15 amino acids.

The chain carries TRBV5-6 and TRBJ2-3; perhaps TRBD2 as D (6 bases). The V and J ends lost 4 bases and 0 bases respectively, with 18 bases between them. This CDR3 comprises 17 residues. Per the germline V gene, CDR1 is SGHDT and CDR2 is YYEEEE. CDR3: CASSPEYAGISTDTQYF. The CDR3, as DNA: TGTGCCAGCAGCCCCGAGTATGCGGGGATAAGCACAGATACGCAGTATTTT.

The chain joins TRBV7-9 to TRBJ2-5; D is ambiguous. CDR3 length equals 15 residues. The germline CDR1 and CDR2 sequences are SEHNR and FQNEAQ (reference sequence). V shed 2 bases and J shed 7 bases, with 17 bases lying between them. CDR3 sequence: CASSLSVSERGTQYF. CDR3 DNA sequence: TGTGCCAGCAGCTTATCAGTCAGCGAAAGAGGGACCCAGTACTTC.

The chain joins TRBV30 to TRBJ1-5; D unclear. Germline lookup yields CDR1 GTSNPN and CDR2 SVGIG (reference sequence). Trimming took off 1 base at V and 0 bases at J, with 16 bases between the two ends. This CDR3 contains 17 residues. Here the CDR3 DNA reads TGTGCCTGGAGTGCGGGAATGGGATGGGATAGCAATCAGCCCCAGCATTTT. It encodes CAWSAGMGWDSNQPQHF. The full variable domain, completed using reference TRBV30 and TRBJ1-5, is SQTIHQWPATLVQPVGSPLSLECTVEGTSNPNLYWYRQAAGRGLQLLFYSVGIGQISSEVPQNLSASRPQDRQFILSSKKLLLSDSGFYLCAWSAGMGWDSNQPQHFGDGTRLSIL.

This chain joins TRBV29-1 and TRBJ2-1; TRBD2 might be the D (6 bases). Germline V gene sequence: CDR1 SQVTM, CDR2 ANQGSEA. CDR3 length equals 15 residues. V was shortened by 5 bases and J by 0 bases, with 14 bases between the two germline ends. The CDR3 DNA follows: TGCAGCGTTCAGGGCGGGGCAAGCTCCTACAATGAGCAGTTCTTC. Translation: CSVQGGASSYNEQFF.

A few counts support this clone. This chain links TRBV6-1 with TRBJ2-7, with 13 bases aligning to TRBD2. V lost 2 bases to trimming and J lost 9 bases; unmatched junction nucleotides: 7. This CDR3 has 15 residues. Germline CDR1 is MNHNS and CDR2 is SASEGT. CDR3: CASSEIGLAGVVQYF. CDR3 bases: TGTGCCAGCAGTGAAATAGGACTAGCGGGAGTAGTGCAGTACTTC.

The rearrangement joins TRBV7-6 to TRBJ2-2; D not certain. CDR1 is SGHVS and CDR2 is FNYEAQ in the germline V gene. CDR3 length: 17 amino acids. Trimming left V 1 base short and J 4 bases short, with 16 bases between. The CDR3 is CASSLDVEGGGTGELFF. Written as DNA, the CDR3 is TGTGCCAGCAGCTTAGATGTAGAAGGCGGTGGCACCGGGGAGCTGTTTTTT.

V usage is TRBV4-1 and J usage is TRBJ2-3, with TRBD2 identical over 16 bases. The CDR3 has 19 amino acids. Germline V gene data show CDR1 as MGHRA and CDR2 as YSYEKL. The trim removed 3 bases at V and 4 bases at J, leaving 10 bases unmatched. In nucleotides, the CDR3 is TGCGCCAGCAGCCAGGACTCGGGACTAGCGGGAGGGCCCTCAGATACGCAGTATTTT. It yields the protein CASSQDSGLAGGPSDTQYF.

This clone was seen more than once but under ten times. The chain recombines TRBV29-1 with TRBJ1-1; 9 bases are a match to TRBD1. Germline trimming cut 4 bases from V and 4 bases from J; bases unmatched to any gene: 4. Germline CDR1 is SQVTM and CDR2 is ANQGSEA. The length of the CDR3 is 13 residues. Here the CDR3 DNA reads TGCAGCGTTGGTAGACAGGGGGTCACTGAAGCTTTCTTT. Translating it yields CSVGRQGVTEAFF.

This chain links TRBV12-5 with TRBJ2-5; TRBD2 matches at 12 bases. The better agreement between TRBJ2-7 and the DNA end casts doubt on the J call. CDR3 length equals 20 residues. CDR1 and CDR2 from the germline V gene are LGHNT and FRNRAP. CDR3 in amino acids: CASGLGSLSLAGGMPYEQYF. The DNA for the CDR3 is TGTGCTAGTGGTTTGGGATCCCTCTCTCTAGCGGGAGGGATGCCCTACGAGCAGTACTTC.

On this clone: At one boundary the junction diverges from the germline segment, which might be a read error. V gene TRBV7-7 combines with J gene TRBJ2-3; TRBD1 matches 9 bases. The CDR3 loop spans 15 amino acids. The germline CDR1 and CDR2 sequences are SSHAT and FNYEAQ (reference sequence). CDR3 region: CASSTGQGATDTQYF. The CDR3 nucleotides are TGTGCTAGCAGCACGGGACAGGGCGCAACAGATACGCAGTATTTT. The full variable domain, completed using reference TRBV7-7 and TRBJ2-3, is GAGVSQSPRYKVTKRGQDVTLRCDPISSHATLYWYQQALGQGPEFLTYFNYEAQPDKSGLPSDRFSAERPEGSISTLTIQRTEQRDSAMYRCASSTGQGATDTQYFGPGTRLTVL.

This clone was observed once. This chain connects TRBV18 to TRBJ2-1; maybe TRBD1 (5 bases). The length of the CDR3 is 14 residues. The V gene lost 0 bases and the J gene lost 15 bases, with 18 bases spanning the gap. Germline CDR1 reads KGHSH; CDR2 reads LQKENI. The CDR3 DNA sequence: TGTGCCAGCTCACCACCATTCTCCAGGGAATTCCCGTTCTTC. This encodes CASSPPFSREFPFF.

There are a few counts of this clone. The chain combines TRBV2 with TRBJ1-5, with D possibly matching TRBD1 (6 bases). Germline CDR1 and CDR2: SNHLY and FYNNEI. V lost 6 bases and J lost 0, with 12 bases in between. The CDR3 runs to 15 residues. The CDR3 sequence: CASSMTGYSNQPQHF. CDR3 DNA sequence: TGTGCCAGCAGCATGACAGGTTATAGCAATCAGCCCCAGCATTTT. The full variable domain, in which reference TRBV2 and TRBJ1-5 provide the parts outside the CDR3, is EPEVTQTPSHQVTQMGQEVILRCVPISNHLYFYWYRQILGQKVEFLVSFYNNEISEKSEIFDDQFSVERPDGSNFTLKIRSTKLEDSAMYFCASSMTGYSNQPQHFGDGTRLSIL.

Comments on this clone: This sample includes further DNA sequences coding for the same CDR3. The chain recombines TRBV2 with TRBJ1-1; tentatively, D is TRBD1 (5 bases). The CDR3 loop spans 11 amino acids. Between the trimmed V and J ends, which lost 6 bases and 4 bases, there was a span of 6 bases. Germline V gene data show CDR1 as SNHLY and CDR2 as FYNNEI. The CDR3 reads CASRGGTEAFF. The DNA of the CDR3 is TGTGCCAGCAGGGGGGGCACTGAAGCTTTCTTT.

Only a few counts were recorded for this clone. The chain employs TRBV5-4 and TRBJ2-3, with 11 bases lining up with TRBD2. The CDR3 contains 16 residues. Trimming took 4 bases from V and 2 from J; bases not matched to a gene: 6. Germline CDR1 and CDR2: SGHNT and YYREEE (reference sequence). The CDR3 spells CASSPGLAGDTDTQYF. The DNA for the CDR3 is TGTGCCAGCAGCCCTGGACTAGCGGGTGACACAGATACGCAGTATTTT.

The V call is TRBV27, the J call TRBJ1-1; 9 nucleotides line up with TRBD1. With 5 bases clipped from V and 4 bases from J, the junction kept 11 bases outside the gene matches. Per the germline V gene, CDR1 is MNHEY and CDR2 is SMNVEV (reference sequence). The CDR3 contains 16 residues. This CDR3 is CASSPRGTGPGTEAFF. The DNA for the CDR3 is TGTGCCAGCAGTCCCAGAGGGACAGGGCCAGGCACTGAAGCTTTCTTT.

The CDR3, as DNA: TGTGCCAGCAGCTTAAGACTAGCGGGCAGCTCCTACAATGAGCAGTTCTTC. This translates into CASSLRLAGSSYNEQFF. The rearrangement uses TRBV7-2 and TRBJ2-1; 10 bases fit TRBD2. V dropped 2 bases and J dropped 0; count of bases not matched to a gene: 4. This CDR3 region has 17 residues. Germline V lookup: CDR1 SGHTA, CDR2 FQGNSA.

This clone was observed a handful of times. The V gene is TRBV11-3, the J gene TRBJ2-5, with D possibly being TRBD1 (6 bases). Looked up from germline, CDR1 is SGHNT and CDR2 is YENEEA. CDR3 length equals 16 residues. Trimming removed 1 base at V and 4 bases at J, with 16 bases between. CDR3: CASSLGDTGPSETQYF. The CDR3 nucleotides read TGTGCCAGCAGCTTAGGGGATACAGGGCCGTCAGAGACCCAGTACTTC. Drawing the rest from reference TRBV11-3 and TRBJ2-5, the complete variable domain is EAGVVQSPRYKIIEKKQPVAFWCNPISGHNTLYWYLQNLGQGPELLIRYENEEAVDDSQLPKDRFSAERLKGVDSTLKIQPAELGDSAVYLCASSLGDTGPSETQYFGPGTRLLVL.

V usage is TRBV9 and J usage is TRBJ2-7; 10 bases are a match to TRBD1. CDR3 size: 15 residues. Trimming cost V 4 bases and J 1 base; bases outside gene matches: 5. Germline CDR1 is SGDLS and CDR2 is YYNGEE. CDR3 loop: CASSPRDRGSYEQYF. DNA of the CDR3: TGTGCCAGCAGCCCCCGGGACAGGGGATCCTACGAGCAGTACTTC.